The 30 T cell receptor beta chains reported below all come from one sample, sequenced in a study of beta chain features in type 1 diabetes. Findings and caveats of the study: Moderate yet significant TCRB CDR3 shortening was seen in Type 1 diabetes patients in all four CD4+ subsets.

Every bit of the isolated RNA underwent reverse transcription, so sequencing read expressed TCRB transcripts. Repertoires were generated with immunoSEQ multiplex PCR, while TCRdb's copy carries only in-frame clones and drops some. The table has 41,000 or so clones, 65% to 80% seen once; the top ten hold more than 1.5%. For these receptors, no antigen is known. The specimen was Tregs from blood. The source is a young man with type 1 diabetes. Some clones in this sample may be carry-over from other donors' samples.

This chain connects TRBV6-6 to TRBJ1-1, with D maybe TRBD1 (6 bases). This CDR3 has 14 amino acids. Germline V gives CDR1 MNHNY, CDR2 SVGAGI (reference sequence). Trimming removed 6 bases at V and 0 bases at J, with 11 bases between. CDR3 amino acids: CASRPRGLNTEAFF. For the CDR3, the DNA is TGTGCCAGCAGACCCAGGGGACTGAACACTGAAGCTTTCTTT.

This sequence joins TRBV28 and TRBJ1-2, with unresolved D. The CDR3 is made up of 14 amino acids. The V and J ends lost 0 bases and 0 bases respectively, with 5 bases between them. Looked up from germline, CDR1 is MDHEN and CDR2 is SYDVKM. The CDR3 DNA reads TGTGCCAGCAGTTTATGGGGAGCTAACTATGGCTACACCTTC. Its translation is CASSLWGANYGYTF.

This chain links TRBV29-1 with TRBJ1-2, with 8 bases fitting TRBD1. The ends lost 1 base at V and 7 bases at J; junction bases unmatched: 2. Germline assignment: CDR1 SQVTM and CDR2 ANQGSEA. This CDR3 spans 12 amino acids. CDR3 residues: CSVEATGVGYTF. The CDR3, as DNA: TGCAGCGTTGAAGCGACAGGGGTTGGCTACACCTTC.

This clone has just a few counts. The CDR3 DNA reads as TGTGCCAGCAGTTACTCTGGACAGGGCCATGGCTACACCTTC. Residues: CASSYSGQGHGYTF. The chain uses TRBV6-6 and TRBJ1-2; 8 bases are shared with TRBD1. Per germline, CDR1 MNHNY and CDR2 SVGAGI (reference sequence). The CDR3 contains 14 residues. J lost 6 bases, V lost 0 bases, and 3 bases had no gene match.

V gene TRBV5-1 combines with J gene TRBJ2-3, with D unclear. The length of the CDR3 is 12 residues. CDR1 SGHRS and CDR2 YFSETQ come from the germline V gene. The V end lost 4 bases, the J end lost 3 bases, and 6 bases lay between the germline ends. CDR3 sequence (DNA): TGCGCCAGCAGCACTGTGACAGATACGCAGTATTTT. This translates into CASSTVTDTQYF.

Here the CDR3 reads CASSSKQLSGNTIYF. The CDR3 bases are TGTGCCAGCAGTTCTAAACAGCTCTCTGGAAACACCATATATTTT. The chain couples TRBV6-5 to TRBJ1-3; D gene uncertain. Per germline, CDR1 MNHEY and CDR2 SVGAGI. Trimming took 4 bases from V and 0 from J, leaving 10 bases between them. This CDR3 is 15 amino acids long.

The CDR3 DNA reads TGTGCCAGCAGCTTAAAGCCCTCTAGAGCGGGGGACGAGCAGTACTTC. This sequence encodes CASSLKPSRAGDEQYF. V usage is TRBV7-9 and J usage is TRBJ2-7; 8 nucleotides match TRBD2. The CDR3 is 16 residues long. V dropped 2 bases and J dropped 5; count of bases not matched to a gene: 11. Germline V gives CDR1 SEHNR, CDR2 FQNEAQ (reference sequence).

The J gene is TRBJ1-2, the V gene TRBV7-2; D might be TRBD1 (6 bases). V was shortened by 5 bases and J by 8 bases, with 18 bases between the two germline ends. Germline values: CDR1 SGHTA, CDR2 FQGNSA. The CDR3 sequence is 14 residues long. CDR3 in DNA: TGTGCCAGCAGCCCGAGACAGGACCCCCAGGGCTACACCTTC. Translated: CASSPRQDPQGYTF.

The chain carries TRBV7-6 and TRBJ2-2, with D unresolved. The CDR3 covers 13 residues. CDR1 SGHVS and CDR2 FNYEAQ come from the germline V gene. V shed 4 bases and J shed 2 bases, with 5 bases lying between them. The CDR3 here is CASSWHNTGELFF. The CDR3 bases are TGTGCCAGCAGCTGGCATAACACCGGGGAGCTGTTTTTT.

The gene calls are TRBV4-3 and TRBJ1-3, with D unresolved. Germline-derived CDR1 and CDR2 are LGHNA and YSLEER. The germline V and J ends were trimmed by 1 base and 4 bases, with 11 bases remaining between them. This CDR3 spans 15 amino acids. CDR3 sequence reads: CASSQVLGAGNTIYF. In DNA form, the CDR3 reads TGCGCCAGCAGCCAAGTCTTGGGAGCAGGAAACACCATATATTTT.

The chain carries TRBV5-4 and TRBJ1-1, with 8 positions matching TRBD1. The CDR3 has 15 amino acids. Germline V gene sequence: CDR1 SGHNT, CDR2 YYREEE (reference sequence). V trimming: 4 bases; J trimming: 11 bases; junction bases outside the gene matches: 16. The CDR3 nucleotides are TGTGCCAGCAGCGTACCCGGGACAGGTCCTTTTAGGGCTTTCTTT. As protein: CASSVPGTGPFRAFF.

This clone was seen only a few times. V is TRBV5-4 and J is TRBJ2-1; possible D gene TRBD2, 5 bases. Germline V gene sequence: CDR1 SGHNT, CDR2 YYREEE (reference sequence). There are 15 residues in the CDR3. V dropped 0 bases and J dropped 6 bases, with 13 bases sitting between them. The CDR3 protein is CASSLGAASSNEQFF. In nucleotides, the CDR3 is TGTGCCAGCAGCTTGGGAGCGGCTAGCTCCAATGAGCAGTTCTTC.

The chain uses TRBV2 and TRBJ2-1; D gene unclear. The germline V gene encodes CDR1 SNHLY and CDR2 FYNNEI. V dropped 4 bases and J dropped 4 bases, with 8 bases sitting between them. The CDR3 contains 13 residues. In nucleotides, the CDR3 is TGTGCCAGCAGTGTTGGGCCATACAATGAGCAGTTCTTC. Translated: CASSVGPYNEQFF.

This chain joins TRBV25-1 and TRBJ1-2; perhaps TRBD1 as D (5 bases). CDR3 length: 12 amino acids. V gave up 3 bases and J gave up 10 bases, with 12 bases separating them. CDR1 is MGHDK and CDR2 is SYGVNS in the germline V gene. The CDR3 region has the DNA TGTGCCAGCAGTGATAAGACAGATGACTACACCTTC. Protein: CASSDKTDDYTF.

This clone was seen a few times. The CDR3 reads CASSQDRLAGDLAKNIQYF. The CDR3 region has the DNA TGCGCCAGCAGCCAAGATCGCCTAGCGGGGGATCTAGCCAAAAACATTCAGTACTTC. V gene TRBV4-1 combines with J gene TRBJ2-4, with 10 bases fitting TRBD2. CDR1 MGHRA and CDR2 YSYEKL come from the germline V gene. This CDR3 has 19 residues. V trimming: 0 bases; J trimming: 0 bases; junction bases outside the gene matches: 8.

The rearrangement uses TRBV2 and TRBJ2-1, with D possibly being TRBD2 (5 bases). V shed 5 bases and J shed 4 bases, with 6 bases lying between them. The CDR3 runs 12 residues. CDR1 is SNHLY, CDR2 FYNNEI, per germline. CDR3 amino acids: CASSRGYNEQFF. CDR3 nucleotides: TGTGCCAGCAGTAGAGGGTACAATGAGCAGTTCTTC. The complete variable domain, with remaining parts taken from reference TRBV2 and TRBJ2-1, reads EPEVTQTPSHQVTQMGQEVILRCVPISNHLYFYWYRQILGQKVEFLVSFYNNEISEKSEIFDDQFSVERPDGSNFTLKIRSTKLEDSAMYFCASSRGYNEQFFGPGTRLTVL.

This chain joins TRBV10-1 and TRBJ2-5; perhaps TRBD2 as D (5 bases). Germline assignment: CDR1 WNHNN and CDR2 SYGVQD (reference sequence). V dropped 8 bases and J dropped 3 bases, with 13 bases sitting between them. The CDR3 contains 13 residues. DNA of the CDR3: TGCGCCAGCGAGGAGCGGACGGAAGAGACCCAGTACTTC. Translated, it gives CASEERTEETQYF.

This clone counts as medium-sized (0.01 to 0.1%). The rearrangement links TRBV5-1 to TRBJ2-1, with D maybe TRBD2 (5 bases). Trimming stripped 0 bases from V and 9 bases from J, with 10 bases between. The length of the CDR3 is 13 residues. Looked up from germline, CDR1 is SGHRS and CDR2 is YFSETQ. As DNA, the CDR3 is TGCGCCAGCAGCTTGGGGGCGGCGGGTGAGCAGTTCTTC. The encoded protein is CASSLGAAGEQFF.

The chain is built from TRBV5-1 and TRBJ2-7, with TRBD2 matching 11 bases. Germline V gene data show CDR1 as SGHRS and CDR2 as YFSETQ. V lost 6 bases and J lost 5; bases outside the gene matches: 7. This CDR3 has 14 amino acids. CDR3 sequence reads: CASTGTSGGNEQYF. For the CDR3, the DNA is TGCGCCAGCACCGGGACTAGCGGCGGGAACGAGCAGTACTTC.

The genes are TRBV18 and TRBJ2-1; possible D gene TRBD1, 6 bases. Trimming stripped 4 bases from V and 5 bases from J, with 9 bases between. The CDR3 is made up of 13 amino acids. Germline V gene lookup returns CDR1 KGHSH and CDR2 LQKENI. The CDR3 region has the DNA TGTGCCAGCTCACAACAGGGAGACAATGAGCAGTTCTTC. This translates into CASSQQGDNEQFF.

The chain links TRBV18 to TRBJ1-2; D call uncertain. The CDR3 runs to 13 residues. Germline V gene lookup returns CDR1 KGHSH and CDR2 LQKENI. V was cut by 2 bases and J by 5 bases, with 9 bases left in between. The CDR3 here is CASSPEPGYGYTF. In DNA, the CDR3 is TGTGCCAGCTCACCAGAGCCAGGTTATGGCTACACCTTC.

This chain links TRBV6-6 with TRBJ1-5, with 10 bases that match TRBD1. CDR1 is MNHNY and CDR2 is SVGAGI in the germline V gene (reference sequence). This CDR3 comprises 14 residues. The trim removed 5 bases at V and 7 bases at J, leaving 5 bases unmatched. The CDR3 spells CASSLGQGDQPQHF. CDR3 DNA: TGTGCCAGCAGTCTTGGACAGGGGGACCAGCCCCAGCATTTT.

CDR3 protein: CASSPGTGSYEQYF. The CDR3 DNA sequence: TGTGCCAGCAGTCCCGGGACAGGGTCCTACGAGCAGTACTTC. The V and J genes are TRBV6-6 and TRBJ2-7; TRBD1 agrees at 9 bases. J was trimmed by 1 base and V by 5 bases; bases with no gene match: 3. The CDR3 runs to 14 residues. CDR1 and CDR2 (germline): MNHNY, SVGAGI (reference sequence).

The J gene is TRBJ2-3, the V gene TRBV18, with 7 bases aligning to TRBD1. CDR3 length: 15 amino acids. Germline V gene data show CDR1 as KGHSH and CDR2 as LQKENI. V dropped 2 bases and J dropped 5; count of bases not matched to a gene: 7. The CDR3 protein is CASSPSSNRGDTQYF. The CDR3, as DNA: TGTGCCAGCTCACCAAGCTCTAACAGGGGAGATACGCAGTATTTT.

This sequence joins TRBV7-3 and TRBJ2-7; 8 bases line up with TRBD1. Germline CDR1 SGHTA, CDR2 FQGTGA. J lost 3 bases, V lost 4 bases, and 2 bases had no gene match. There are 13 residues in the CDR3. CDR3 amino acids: CASSSDRGYEQYF. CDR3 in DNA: TGTGCCAGCAGCTCAGACAGGGGCTACGAGCAGTACTTC.

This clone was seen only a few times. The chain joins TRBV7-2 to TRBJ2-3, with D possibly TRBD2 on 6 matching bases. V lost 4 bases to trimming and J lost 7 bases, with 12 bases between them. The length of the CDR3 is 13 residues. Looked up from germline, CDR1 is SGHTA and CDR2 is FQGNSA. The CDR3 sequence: CASSSERGNTQYF. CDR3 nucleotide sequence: TGTGCCAGCAGCTCAGAACGGGGGAATACGCAGTATTTT.

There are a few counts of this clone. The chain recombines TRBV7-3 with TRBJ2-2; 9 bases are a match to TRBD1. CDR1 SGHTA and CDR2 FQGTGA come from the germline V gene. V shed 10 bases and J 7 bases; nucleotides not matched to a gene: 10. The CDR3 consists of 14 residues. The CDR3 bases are TGTGCCACCACGGGACAGGGTGTTAACGGGGAGCTGTTTTTT. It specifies CATTGQGVNGELFF.

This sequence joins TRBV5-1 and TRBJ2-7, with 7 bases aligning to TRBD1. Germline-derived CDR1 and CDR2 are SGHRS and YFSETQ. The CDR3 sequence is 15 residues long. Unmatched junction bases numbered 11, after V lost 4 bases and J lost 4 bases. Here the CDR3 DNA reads TGCGCCAGCAGCCTGGGGACAGCTTTAGGATACGAGCAGTACTTC. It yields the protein CASSLGTALGYEQYF.

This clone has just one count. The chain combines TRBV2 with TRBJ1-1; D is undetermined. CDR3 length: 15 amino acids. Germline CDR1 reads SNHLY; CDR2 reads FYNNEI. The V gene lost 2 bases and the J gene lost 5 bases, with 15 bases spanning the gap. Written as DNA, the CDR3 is TGTGCCAGCAGTGAACTCCGAGGGAGTGTGACTGAAGCTTTCTTT. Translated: CASSELRGSVTEAFF.

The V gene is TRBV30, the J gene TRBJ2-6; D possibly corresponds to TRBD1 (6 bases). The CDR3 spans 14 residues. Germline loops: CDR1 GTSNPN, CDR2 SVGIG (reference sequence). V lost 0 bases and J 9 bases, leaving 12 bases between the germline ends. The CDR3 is CAWSVPGAVNVLTF. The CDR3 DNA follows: TGTGCCTGGAGTGTACCAGGGGCGGTCAACGTCCTGACTTTC.